These 13 T cell receptor beta chains were all obtained from the same sample, sequenced in a study of OX40 agonist ivuxolimab in advanced cancers. The repertoire was sequenced with immunoSEQ multiplex PCR; TCRdb's copy has only in-frame clones and lacks some. The sample yields about 39,000 clones, approximately 90% seen once. The sequencing here drew on CD4+ or CD8+ T cells sorted from blood, taken in a trial of the OX40 agonist ivuxolimab. These receptors originate from an adult with an advanced solid tumor such as melanoma, head and neck, liver or kidney cancer.

The chain recombines TRBV5-5 with TRBJ2-7; D tentatively reads TRBD1 or TRBD2 (6 bases each). The V and J ends lost 2 bases and 5 bases respectively, with 11 bases between them. In germline, CDR1 is SGHKS, CDR2 YYEKEE (reference sequence). The CDR3 extends over 13 amino acids. The CDR3 coding sequence is TGTGCCAGCAGCTTCAGGGGAGGTAACGAGCAGTACTTC. Translation: CASSFRGGNEQYF.

The rearrangement joins TRBV15 to TRBJ2-7, with TRBD1 matching over 10 bases. Germline CDR1 and CDR2: LNHNV and YYDKDF (reference sequence). The CDR3 runs to 15 residues. The V segment lost 5 bases and the J segment 5 bases; nucleotides outside the gene matches: 9. The CDR3 nucleotides are TGTGCCACCAGCGCAAGCGGGACAGGGGTTAACGAGCAGTACTTC. It encodes CATSASGTGVNEQYF.

The rearrangement links TRBV7-9 to TRBJ2-7, with 10 bases lining up with TRBD1. In germline, CDR1 is SEHNR, CDR2 FQNEAQ (reference sequence). The length of the CDR3 is 15 residues. V lost 6 bases and J lost 2; bases outside the gene matches: 7. Here the CDR3 reads CASRSPGQGAYEQYF. CDR3 DNA: TGTGCCAGCAGGTCCCCCGGACAGGGGGCCTACGAGCAGTACTTC.

This rearrangement joins TRBV6-6 to TRBJ2-7, with TRBD2 as a possible D gene (6 bases). Germline values: CDR1 MNHNY, CDR2 SVGAGI (reference sequence). Trimming cost V 2 bases and J 2 bases, with 10 bases left between them. CDR3 length: 14 amino acids. CDR3 nucleotides: TGTGCCAGCAGTTACGCGGGGCCAACCTACGAGCAGTACTTC. Amino acid sequence: CASSYAGPTYEQYF.

The chain has TRBV2 and TRBJ2-7, with 10 bases fitting TRBD1. This CDR3 is 13 amino acids long. J lost 6 bases, V lost 8 bases, and 7 bases had no gene match. From germline, CDR1 is SNHLY and CDR2 FYNNEI. The CDR3 nucleotides are TGTGCCAGCGTCTGGACAGGGGGGGGCGAGCAGTACTTC. It encodes CASVWTGGGEQYF.

This chain connects TRBV28 to TRBJ1-2, with TRBD1 as a possible D gene (5 bases). The germline gives CDR1 MDHEN, CDR2 SYDVKM. The CDR3 covers 14 residues. The V end lost 10 bases, the J end lost 4 bases, and 19 bases lay between the germline ends. The CDR3 reads CATSFGTVGYGYTF. The CDR3 DNA follows: TGTGCCACCTCCTTTGGGACCGTAGGCTATGGCTACACCTTC.

This chain connects TRBV27 to TRBJ2-7; 11 nucleotides line up with TRBD2. CDR3 size: 15 residues. CDR1 and CDR2 from the germline V gene are MNHEY and SMNVEV (reference sequence). J was trimmed by 1 base and V by 6 bases; bases with no gene match: 5. CDR3 amino acids: CASSLAGGRSYEQYF. CDR3 in DNA: TGTGCCAGCAGCCTAGCGGGAGGAAGATCCTACGAGCAGTACTTC.

This chain joins TRBV6-1 and TRBJ2-7; no clear D. The CDR3 spans 12 residues. V was trimmed by 2 bases and J by 6 bases, leaving 8 bases between them. In germline, CDR1 is MNHNS, CDR2 SASEGT. DNA of the CDR3: TGTGCCAGCAGTGAATGGCCCAGCGAGCAGTACTTC. Amino acids: CASSEWPSEQYF.

The rearrangement joins TRBV30 to TRBJ2-7; TRBD1 is a possible D gene (7 bases). V was clipped by 8 bases and J by 1 base, with 21 bases between them. The germline gives CDR1 GTSNPN, CDR2 SVGIG (reference sequence). This CDR3 contains 15 residues. The CDR3: CAINGGGISSYEQYF. CDR3 DNA sequence: TGTGCCATAAATGGAGGGGGCATATCGTCCTACGAGCAGTACTTC.

The V and J genes are TRBV5-6 and TRBJ2-1, with D hard to call. The CDR3 runs 11 residues. Germline CDR1 is SGHDT and CDR2 is YYEEEE. Trimming stripped 0 bases from V and 10 bases from J, with 5 bases between. The CDR3, as DNA: TGTGCCAGCAGCTTGGAGGTCGAGCAGTTCTTC. This sequence encodes CASSLEVEQFF.

This chain joins TRBV10-3 and TRBJ2-7; the D gene is possibly TRBD1 (5 bases). Germline V lookup: CDR1 ENHRY, CDR2 SYGVKD. The CDR3 runs 13 residues. V was trimmed by 4 bases and J by 4 bases, leaving 11 bases between them. Here the CDR3 DNA reads TGTGCCATCAGTGCGGACATTGGGTACGAGCAGTACTTC. This sequence encodes CAISADIGYEQYF.

This chain joins TRBV4-1 and TRBJ2-7, with D tentatively TRBD1 (5 bases). Germline V lookup: CDR1 MGHRA, CDR2 YSYEKL. Trimming left V 2 bases short and J 1 base short, with 12 bases between. The CDR3 totals 15 residues. CDR3 residues: CASSQPGQSSYEQYF. DNA of the CDR3: TGCGCCAGCAGCCAACCAGGACAAAGTTCCTACGAGCAGTACTTC.

The CDR3 loop reads CASSMGSRYNEQFF. In nucleotides, the CDR3 is TGTGCCAGTAGTATGGGGTCTCGCTACAATGAGCAGTTCTTC. The genes are TRBV19 and TRBJ2-1; D not certain. Germline V gives CDR1 LNHDA, CDR2 SQIVND (reference sequence). CDR3 length equals 14 residues. V shed 3 bases and J shed 3 bases, with 9 bases lying between them. The entire variable domain, with the rest obtained from reference TRBV19 and TRBJ2-1, is as follows: DGGITQSPKYLFRKEGQNVTLSCEQNLNHDAMYWYRQDPGQGLRLIYYSQIVNDFQKGDIAEGYSVSREKKESFPLTVTSAQKNPTAFYLCASSMGSRYNEQFFGPGTRLTVL.